These T cell receptor beta chains were read from a single sample in a study of cytomegalovirus exposure and HLA in healthy donors. Produced via immunoSEQ multiplex PCR; TCRdb's table is partial and in-frame only. This sample has under 250,000 clones, with 65% to 85% found just once. Sequencing was carried out using PBMCs. Every receptor here comes from a boy between 2 and 15 years old in good health and CMV-seronegative. CDR3s leave out the opening cysteine and the closing phenylalanine or tryptophan. Fields, in order: V gene, D gene, CDR3 protein. A D gene is named only where the DNA matches it firmly.

v_call: TRBV7-8
d_call: NA
cdr3_aa: ASSQSRDTEAF

v_call: TRBV28
d_call: TRBD2
cdr3_aa: ASSQTSGRGNEQF

v_call: TRBV6-1
d_call: TRBD1
cdr3_aa: ASSERDRGYEQF

v_call: TRBV6-5
d_call: TRBD1
cdr3_aa: ASSSDRGRPGGYT

v_call: TRBV29-1
d_call: NA
cdr3_aa: SVENVRNTEAF

v_call: TRBV19
d_call: NA
cdr3_aa: ASSITKTAGNHEQY

v_call: TRBV29-1
d_call: TRBD1
cdr3_aa: SVEDRTGELF

v_call: TRBV11-2
d_call: TRBD2
cdr3_aa: ASRKRGLAGSRDTQY

v_call: TRBV7-9
d_call: NA
cdr3_aa: ASSRAGGNQPQH

v_call: TRBV6-5
d_call: TRBD2
cdr3_aa: ASLAGVEQF

v_call: TRBV13
d_call: NA
cdr3_aa: ASSLGGSYEQY

v_call: TRBV30
d_call: NA
cdr3_aa: AWSLTSLSTDTQY

v_call: TRBV4-1
d_call: NA
cdr3_aa: ASSTTSREQF

v_call: TRBV4-1
d_call: NA
cdr3_aa: ASSLELQANTEAF

v_call: TRBV30
d_call: TRBD1
cdr3_aa: AWSGDRVSGNTIY

v_call: TRBV5-1
d_call: NA
cdr3_aa: ASSLAGGSSYNEQF

v_call: TRBV5-6
d_call: NA
cdr3_aa: ASSLMGAGPSGNTIY

v_call: TRBV6-1
d_call: TRBD1
cdr3_aa: ASSGDSVGTEAF

v_call: TRBV30
d_call: NA
cdr3_aa: AWSHSRRNIQY

v_call: TRBV6-4
d_call: NA
cdr3_aa: ASSDSGPSEPDSGNTIY

v_call: TRBV7-9
d_call: TRBD1
cdr3_aa: ASSRGTGVGELF

v_call: TRBV25-1
d_call: TRBD2
cdr3_aa: ASAGLEAYNEQF

v_call: TRBV5-6
d_call: TRBD1
cdr3_aa: ASSGLGQNTDTQY

v_call: TRBV6-5
d_call: TRBD1
cdr3_aa: ASREDRTYEQY

v_call: TRBV7-3
d_call: TRBD2
cdr3_aa: ASSFGTSGSYEQY

v_call: TRBV6-1
d_call: NA
cdr3_aa: AGERSSYNEQF

v_call: TRBV9
d_call: NA
cdr3_aa: ASTGGRLTNYGYT

v_call: TRBV28
d_call: TRBD2
cdr3_aa: ASRTSDSYNEQF

v_call: TRBV19
d_call: NA
cdr3_aa: ASSISNGIKNEQF

v_call: TRBV7-9
d_call: TRBD1
cdr3_aa: ASSLGGGGYT

v_call: TRBV27
d_call: NA
cdr3_aa: ASSLSRGNNEAF

v_call: TRBV6-1
d_call: TRBD1
cdr3_aa: ASSGDRGETQY

v_call: TRBV5-5
d_call: NA
cdr3_aa: ASVLGRISTDTQY

v_call: TRBV19
d_call: TRBD1
cdr3_aa: ASTPGQESIYEQY

v_call: TRBV19
d_call: NA
cdr3_aa: ASSPVGRGYGYT